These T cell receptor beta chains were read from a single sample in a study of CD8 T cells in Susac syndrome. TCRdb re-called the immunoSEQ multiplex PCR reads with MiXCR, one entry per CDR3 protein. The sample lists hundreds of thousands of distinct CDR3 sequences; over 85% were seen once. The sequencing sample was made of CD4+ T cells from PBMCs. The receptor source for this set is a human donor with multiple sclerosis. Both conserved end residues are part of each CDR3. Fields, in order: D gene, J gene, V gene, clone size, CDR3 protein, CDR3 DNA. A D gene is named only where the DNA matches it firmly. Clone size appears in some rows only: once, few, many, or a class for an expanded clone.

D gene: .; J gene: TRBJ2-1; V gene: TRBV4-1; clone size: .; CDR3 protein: CASSQVAGISSYNEQFF; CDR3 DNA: TGCGCCAGCAGCCAAGTCGCCGGGATCAGCTCCTACAATGAGCAGTTCTTC
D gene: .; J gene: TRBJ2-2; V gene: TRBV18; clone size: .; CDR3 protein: CASSLTTGELFF; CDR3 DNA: TGTGCCAGCTCGCTCACCACCGGGGAGCTGTTTTTT
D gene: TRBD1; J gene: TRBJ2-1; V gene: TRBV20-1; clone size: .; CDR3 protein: CSATYSDRDNEQFF; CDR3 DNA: TGCAGTGCTACTTATTCAGACAGGGACAATGAGCAGTTCTTC
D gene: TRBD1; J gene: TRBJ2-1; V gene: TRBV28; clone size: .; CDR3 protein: CASSVIDRVDEQFF; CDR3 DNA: TGTGCCAGCAGCGTGATTGACAGGGTTGATGAGCAGTTCTTC
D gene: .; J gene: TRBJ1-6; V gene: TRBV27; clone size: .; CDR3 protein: CASSPRWGNSPLHF; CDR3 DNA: TGTGCCAGCAGCCCCCGATGGGGTAATTCACCCCTCCACTTT
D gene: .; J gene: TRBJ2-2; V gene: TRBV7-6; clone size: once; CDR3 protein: CASSLYERSGELFF; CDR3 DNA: TGTGCCAGCAGCTTATACGAAAGGTCCGGGGAGCTGTTTTTT
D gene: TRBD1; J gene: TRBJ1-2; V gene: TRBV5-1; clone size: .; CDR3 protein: CASSLGGQGSYGYTF; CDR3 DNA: TGCGCCAGCAGCTTGGGGGGACAGGGTTCCTATGGCTACACCTTC
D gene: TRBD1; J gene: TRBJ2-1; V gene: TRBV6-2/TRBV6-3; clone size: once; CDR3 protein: CASSYLKRDRGYNEQFF; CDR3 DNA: TGTGCCAGCAGTTACCTAAAAAGGGACAGGGGATACAATGAGCAGTTCTTC
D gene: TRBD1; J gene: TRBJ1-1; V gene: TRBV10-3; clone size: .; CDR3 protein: CAIGAGTGNTEAFF; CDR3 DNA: TGTGCCATCGGGGCGGGGACAGGGAACACTGAAGCTTTCTTT
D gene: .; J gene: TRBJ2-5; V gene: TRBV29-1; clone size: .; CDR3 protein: CSAEGRETQYF; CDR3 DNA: TGCAGCGCCGAGGGCCGGGAGACCCAGTACTTC
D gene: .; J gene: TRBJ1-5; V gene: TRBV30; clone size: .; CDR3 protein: CAWSVRGGRGQPQHF; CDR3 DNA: TGTGCCTGGAGTGTACGGGGGGGGCGGGGCCAGCCCCAGCATTTT
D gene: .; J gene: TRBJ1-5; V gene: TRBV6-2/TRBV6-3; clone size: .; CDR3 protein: CASTRGELGGQPQHF; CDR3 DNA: TGTGCCAGCACCCGGGGAGAGTTGGGCGGTCAGCCCCAGCATTTT
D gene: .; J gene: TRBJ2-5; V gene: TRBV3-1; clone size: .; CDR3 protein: CASSRARGDIETQYF; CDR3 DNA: TGTGCCAGCAGCCGGGCACGGGGAGATATAGAGACCCAGTACTTC
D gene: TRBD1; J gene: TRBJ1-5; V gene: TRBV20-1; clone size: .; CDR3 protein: CSAQTGGQGSNQPQHF; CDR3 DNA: TGCAGTGCCCAAACAGGGGGCCAGGGTAGCAATCAGCCCCAGCATTTT
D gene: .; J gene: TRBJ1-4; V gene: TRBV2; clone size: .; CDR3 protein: CASSPEVRVGEKLFF; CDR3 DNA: TGTGCCAGCAGTCCAGAGGTCAGGGTAGGGGAAAAACTGTTTTTT
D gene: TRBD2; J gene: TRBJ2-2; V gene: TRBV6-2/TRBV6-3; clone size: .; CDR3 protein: CASSYSGLAGVITGELFF; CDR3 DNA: TGTGCCAGCAGTTACTCGGGACTAGCGGGGGTAATCACCGGGGAGCTGTTTTTT
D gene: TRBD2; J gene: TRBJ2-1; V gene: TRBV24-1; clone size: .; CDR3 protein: CATLAGGPREQFF; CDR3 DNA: TGTGCCACACTAGCGGGAGGGCCAAGGGAGCAGTTCTTC
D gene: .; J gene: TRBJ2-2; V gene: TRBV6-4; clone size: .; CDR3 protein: CASSYRGGSTGELFF; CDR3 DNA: TGTGCCAGCTCATACAGAGGCGGGTCCACCGGGGAGCTGTTTTTT
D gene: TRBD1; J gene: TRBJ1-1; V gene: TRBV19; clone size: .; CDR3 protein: CASIMDRDHNTEAFF; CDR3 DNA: TGTGCCAGTATTATGGACAGGGACCATAACACTGAAGCTTTCTTT
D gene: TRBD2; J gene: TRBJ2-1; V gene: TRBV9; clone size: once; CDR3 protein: CASSVEGGPYNEQFF; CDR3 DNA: TGTGCCAGCAGCGTGGAGGGAGGGCCCTACAATGAGCAGTTCTTC
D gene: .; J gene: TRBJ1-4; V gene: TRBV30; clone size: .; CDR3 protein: CAWSAGPLYEKLFF; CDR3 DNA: TGTGCCTGGAGCGCCGGGCCCTTATATGAAAAACTGTTTTTT
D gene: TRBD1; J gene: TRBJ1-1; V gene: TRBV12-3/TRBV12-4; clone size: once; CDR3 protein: CASSFGTGGAFF; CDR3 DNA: TGTGCCAGCAGTTTCGGGACAGGGGGAGCTTTCTTT
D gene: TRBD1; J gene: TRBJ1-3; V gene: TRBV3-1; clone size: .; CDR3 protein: CASSRTGAPGNTIYF; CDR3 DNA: TGTGCCAGCAGCCGAACAGGGGCCCCTGGAAACACCATATATTTT
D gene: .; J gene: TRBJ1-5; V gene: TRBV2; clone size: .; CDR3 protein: CASRTEGNQPQHF; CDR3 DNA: TGTGCCAGCAGAACCGAGGGAAATCAGCCCCAGCATTTT
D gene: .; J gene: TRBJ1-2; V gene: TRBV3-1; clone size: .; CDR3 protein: CASSQDSFGGNGYTF; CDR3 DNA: TGTGCCAGCAGCCAAGATTCGTTCGGGGGAAATGGCTACACCTTC
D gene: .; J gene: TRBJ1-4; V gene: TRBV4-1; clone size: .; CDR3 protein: CASSQARDEKLFF; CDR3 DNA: TGCGCCAGCAGCCAAGCCAGGGATGAAAAACTGTTTTTT
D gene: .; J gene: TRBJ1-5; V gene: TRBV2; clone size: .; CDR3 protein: CASSLEWGSNQPQHF; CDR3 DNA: TGTGCCAGCAGCCTAGAATGGGGCAGCAATCAGCCCCAGCATTTT
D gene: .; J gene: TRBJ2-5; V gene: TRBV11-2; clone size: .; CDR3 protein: CASSLGPTRETQYF; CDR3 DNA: TGTGCCAGCAGCCTGGGACCGACGAGAGAGACCCAGTACTTC
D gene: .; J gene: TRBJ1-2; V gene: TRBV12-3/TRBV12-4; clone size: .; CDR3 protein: CASSFSGAQYGYTF; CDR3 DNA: TGTGCCAGCAGTTTCTCAGGGGCGCAGTATGGCTACACCTTC
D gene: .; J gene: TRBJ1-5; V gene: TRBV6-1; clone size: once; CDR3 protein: CASSEPGAVSSLGNQPQHF; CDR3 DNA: TGTGCCAGCAGTGAACCGGGGGCAGTATCTTCGTTAGGCAATCAGCCCCAGCATTTT
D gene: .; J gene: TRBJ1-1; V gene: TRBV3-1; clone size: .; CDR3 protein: CASSQVSGAEAFF; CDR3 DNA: TGTGCCAGCAGCCAAGTCTCGGGGGCTGAAGCTTTCTTT
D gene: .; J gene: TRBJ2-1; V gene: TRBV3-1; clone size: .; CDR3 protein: CASSQGRVLYNEQFF; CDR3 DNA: TGTGCCAGCAGCCAGGGGCGGGTACTCTACAATGAGCAGTTCTTC
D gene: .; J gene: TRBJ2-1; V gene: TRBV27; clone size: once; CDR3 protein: CASSRLNEQFF; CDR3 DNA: TGTGCCAGCAGTCGACTCAATGAGCAGTTCTTC
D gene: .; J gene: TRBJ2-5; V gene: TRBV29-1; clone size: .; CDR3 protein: CSVEGGLASYQETQYF; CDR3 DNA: TGCAGCGTTGAAGGGGGGCTAGCCTCATACCAAGAGACCCAGTACTTC
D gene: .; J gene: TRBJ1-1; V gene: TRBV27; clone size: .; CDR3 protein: CASKMDMNTEAFF; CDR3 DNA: TGTGCCAGCAAAATGGATATGAACACTGAAGCTTTCTTT
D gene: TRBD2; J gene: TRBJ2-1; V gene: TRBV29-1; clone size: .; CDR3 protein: CSVVGGGNEQFF; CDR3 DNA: TGCAGCGTTGTCGGGGGGGGCAATGAGCAGTTCTTC
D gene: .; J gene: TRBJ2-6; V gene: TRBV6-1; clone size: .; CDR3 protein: CASSEQNSGANVLTF; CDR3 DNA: TGTGCCAGCAGTGAGCAGAACTCTGGGGCCAACGTCCTGACTTTC
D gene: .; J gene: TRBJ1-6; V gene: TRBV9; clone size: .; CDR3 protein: CASSVAHLNSPLHF; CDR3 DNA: TGTGCCAGCAGCGTAGCCCATTTGAATTCACCCCTCCACTTT
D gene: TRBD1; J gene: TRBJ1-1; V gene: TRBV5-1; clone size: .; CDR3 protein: CASSLTGLMNTEAFF; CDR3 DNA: TGCGCCAGCAGCCTGACAGGGTTAATGAACACTGAAGCTTTCTTT
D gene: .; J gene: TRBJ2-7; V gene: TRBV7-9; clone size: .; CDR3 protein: CASSFSVEQYF; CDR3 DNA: TGTGCCAGCAGCTTTTCGGTTGAGCAGTACTTC
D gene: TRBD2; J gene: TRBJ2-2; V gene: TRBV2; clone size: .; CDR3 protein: CASSGLAGTGELFF; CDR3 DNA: TGTGCCAGCTCGGGACTAGCGGGGACCGGGGAGCTGTTTTTT
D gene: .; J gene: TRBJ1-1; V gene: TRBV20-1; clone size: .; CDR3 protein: CSAPRPPNTEAFF; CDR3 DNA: TGCAGTGCTCCGCGGCCTCCGAACACTGAAGCTTTCTTT
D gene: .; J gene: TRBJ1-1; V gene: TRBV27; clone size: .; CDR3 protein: CASSTPRGTEAFF; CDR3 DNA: TGTGCCAGCAGTACCCCAAGGGGCACTGAAGCTTTCTTT
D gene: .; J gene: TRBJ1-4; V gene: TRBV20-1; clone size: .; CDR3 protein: CSARPGGTATNEKLFF; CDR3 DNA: TGCAGTGCTAGACCCGGAGGCACCGCAACTAATGAAAAACTGTTTTTT
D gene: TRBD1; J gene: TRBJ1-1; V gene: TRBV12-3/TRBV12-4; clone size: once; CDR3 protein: CASGAGKGANTEAFF; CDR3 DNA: TGTGCCAGCGGGGCGGGGAAGGGGGCTAACACTGAAGCTTTCTTT
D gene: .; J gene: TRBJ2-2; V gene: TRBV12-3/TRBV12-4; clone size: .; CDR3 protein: CASRPRPGPGELFF; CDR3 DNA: TGTGCCAGCAGGCCCCGACCGGGGCCCGGGGAGCTGTTTTTT
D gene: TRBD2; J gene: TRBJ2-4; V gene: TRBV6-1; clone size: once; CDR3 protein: CASSESGGDDIQYF; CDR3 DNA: TGTGCCAGCAGTGAATCGGGGGGGGACGACATTCAGTACTTC